Below, 23 T cell receptor beta chains from the same sample are listed, as sequenced in a study of blood T cells in healthy people across ages. Primed by a sample-barcoded 5' primer and a J-beta primer mix, a second PCR proceeded for 7 to 11 cycles. MiXCR, run by TCRdb on the 5' RACE reads, gives a single entry per CDR3 protein. The sample has 850,000 to 950,000 distinct CDR3 sequences; 29% are singletons. The specimen sequenced was blood. All receptors come from a woman of 80 years or more in good health.

This clonotype was seen a handful of times. The rearrangement links TRBV28 to TRBJ2-7, with 7 positions matching TRBD1. The length of the CDR3 is 15 residues. J was trimmed by 7 bases and V by 7 bases; bases with no gene match: 16. CDR1 and CDR2 from the germline V gene are MDHEN and SYDVKM. The CDR3 loop reads CASITGAPLNNEQYF. The CDR3 DNA reads TGTGCCAGCATTACAGGGGCCCCCCTCAACAATGAGCAGTACTTC.

This clonotype was seen repeatedly, ten times or more. V is TRBV7-9 and J is TRBJ1-2; D gene uncertain. The V gene lost 2 bases and the J gene lost 5 bases, with 9 bases spanning the gap. Germline V gives CDR1 SEHNR, CDR2 FQNEAQ (reference sequence). This CDR3 contains 13 residues. CDR3 region: CASSLLAEYGYTF. As DNA, the CDR3 is TGTGCCAGCAGCTTACTGGCGGAATATGGCTACACCTTC.

The chain employs TRBV12-3 or TRBV12-4 and TRBJ2-1; TRBD2 aligns across 7 bases. Unmatched junction bases numbered 6, after V lost 1 base and J lost 3 bases. The CDR3 extends over 16 amino acids. The CDR3 sequence: CASSLGPGGGYNEQFF. The CDR3 DNA reads as TGTGCCAGCAGTTTAGGGCCGGGGGGAGGCTACAATGAGCAGTTCTTC.

This clonotype was counted ten times or more. This rearrangement joins TRBV5-1 to TRBJ2-3; weak D call: TRBD2 (6 bases). The ends were cut back, 4 bases at V and 5 bases at J, with 14 bases in the middle. The germline V gene encodes CDR1 SGHRS and CDR2 YFSETQ. The CDR3 is 14 amino acids. CDR3 residues: CASSVRGRGDTQYF. CDR3 DNA sequence: TGCGCCAGCAGCGTGCGGGGACGGGGAGATACGCAGTATTTT.

This clonotype showed up just a few times. Given a much more abundant clone one base away, this may be a read error. V is TRBV4-1 and J is TRBJ2-1; possibly TRBD2 for D (6 bases). Near its end, the DNA agrees better with TRBJ2-7, so the J call may be wrong. CDR1 and CDR2 (germline): MGHRA, YSYEKL. The CDR3 loop spans 14 amino acids. This CDR3 reads CASSPGGAYNEQYF. The CDR3 DNA is TGCGCCAGCAGCCCCGGGGGTGCCTACAATGAGCAGTACTTC.

This clonotype was counted a few times. This sequence may be a read error, since a much larger clone differs from it by one base. The J gene is TRBJ2-3, the V gene TRBV12-3 or TRBV12-4; possibly TRBD2 for D (6 bases). The CDR3 is 12 residues long. In DNA form, the CDR3 reads TGTACCAGCAGTCGGGACTCTTCCTTGGGGTATTTT. Protein sequence: CTSSRDSSLGYF.

This chain connects TRBV6-6 to TRBJ2-5, with D perhaps being TRBD1 or TRBD2 (6 bases each). Trimming shortened V by 6 bases and J by 11 bases, and 16 bases separated the two germline ends. Germline CDR1 and CDR2: MNHNY and SVGAGI (reference sequence). The CDR3 covers 12 residues. The CDR3 region is CASSPGANEQYF. Here the CDR3 DNA reads TGTGCCAGCAGCCCGGGGGCAAATGAGCAGTACTTC.

The V call is TRBV5-1, the J call TRBJ2-1; a weak D match, TRBD2 (6 bases). Germline loops: CDR1 SGHRS, CDR2 YFSETQ. The CDR3 is 16 residues long. Trimming shortened V by 4 bases and J by 8 bases, and 22 bases separated the two germline ends. CDR3 bases: TGCGCCAGCAGCCCCTTCGGGGGAGTAAAGTGTGATGAGCAGTTCTTC. Translation gives CASSPFGGVKCDEQFF. Full variable domain (missing parts from reference TRBV5-1 and TRBJ2-1): KAGVTQTPRYLIKTRGQQVTLSCSPISGHRSVSWYQQTPGQGLQFLFEYFSETQRNKGNFPGRFSGRQFSNSRSEMNVSTLELGDSALYLCASSPFGGVKCDEQFFGPGTRLTVL.

This chain connects TRBV19 to TRBJ1-2, with D unclear. This CDR3 is 14 amino acids long. CDR1 LNHDA and CDR2 SQIVND come from the germline V gene (reference sequence). With 6 bases removed from V and 5 bases from J, the gap between germline ends came to 16 bases. The CDR3 is CASSVGPLIYGYTF. The CDR3 DNA reads TGTGCCAGTAGCGTTGGACCGCTTATTTATGGCTACACCTTC.

This sequence joins TRBV9 and TRBJ1-1; 7 bases match TRBD1. CDR1 and CDR2 (germline): SGDLS, YYNGEE. CDR3 size: 12 residues. V was pared by 3 bases and J by 10 bases, with 6 bases of the junction left unmatched. The CDR3 reads CASSDRSGGAFF. CDR3 sequence (DNA): TGTGCCAGCAGCGATCGATCAGGGGGAGCTTTCTTT.

The chain employs TRBV4-3 and TRBJ1-4, with 9 nucleotides matching TRBD1. V lost 4 bases and J lost 8; bases outside the gene matches: 2. The V gene's germline CDR1 is LGHNA and CDR2 YSLEER. This CDR3 comprises 13 residues. This CDR3 reads CASSRGTGEKLFF. In DNA form, the CDR3 reads TGCGCCAGCAGCCGCGGGACAGGGGAAAAACTGTTTTTT.

Concerning this clonotype itself: With a much larger clone just one base away, this may be a read error. The chain links TRBV7-2 to TRBJ1-2, with TRBD1 identical over 7 bases. J gave up 3 bases and V 5 bases, and 15 bases lay outside the gene matches. This CDR3 comprises 17 residues. Germline CDR1 and CDR2: SGHTA and FQGNSA. CDR3 coding DNA: TGTGCCAGCAGCACACAGGGGAAAAGAACGAAAGACTATGGCTACACCTTC. This codes for CASSTQGKRTKDYGYTF. Full variable domain (outside the CDR3, taken from reference TRBV7-2 and TRBJ1-2): GAGVSQSPSNKVTEKGKDVELRCDPISGHTALYWYRQSLGQGLEFLIYFQGNSAPDKSGLPSDRFSAERTGGSVSTLTIQRTQQEDSAVYLCASSTQGKRTKDYGYTFGSGTRLTVV.

This clonotype was seen many times. This chain connects TRBV5-5 to TRBJ2-3; 9 positions agree with TRBD2. The germline V gene encodes CDR1 SGHKS and CDR2 YYEKEE (reference sequence). CDR3 length: 16 residues. V shed 3 bases and J 0 bases; nucleotides not matched to a gene: 5. The CDR3 is CASSYLAGYSTDTQYF. As DNA, the CDR3 is TGTGCCAGCAGCTATCTAGCGGGGTATAGCACAGATACGCAGTATTTT.

This clonotype was seen repeatedly, ten times or more. CDR3 DNA sequence: TGTGCCAGCAGCTTAGTTAGTCATAGCAATCAGCCCCAGCATTTT. This translates into CASSLVSHSNQPQHF. V is TRBV7-2 and J is TRBJ1-5; D not certain. V was cut by 1 base and J by 0 bases, with 7 bases left in between. The CDR3 length is 15 residues. Germline CDR1 SGHTA, CDR2 FQGNSA.

This clonotype was picked up one time. The CDR3, as DNA: TGTGCCAGCAGTTGGTTGCCCAATCAGCCCCAGCATTTT. As protein: CASSWLPNQPQHF. The chain links TRBV2 to TRBJ1-5; D unclear. V gave up 5 bases and J gave up 3 bases, with 8 bases separating them. Per the germline V gene, CDR1 is SNHLY and CDR2 is FYNNEI. CDR3 length: 13 residues. The whole variable domain, remainder taken from reference TRBV2 and TRBJ1-5, is EPEVTQTPSHQVTQMGQEVILRCVPISNHLYFYWYRQILGQKVEFLVSFYNNEISEKSEIFDDQFSVERPDGSNFTLKIRSTKLEDSAMYFCASSWLPNQPQHFGDGTRLSIL.

This clonotype has just a few counts. The chain recombines TRBV19 with TRBJ1-1, with no clear D. Deletions cut 6 bases from V and 3 bases from J, with 20 bases between. The CDR3 has 16 amino acids. Germline V gene lookup returns CDR1 LNHDA and CDR2 SQIVND (reference sequence). Here the CDR3 reads CASRNPALGRDTEAFF. The CDR3 bases are TGTGCCAGTAGAAACCCGGCTCTGGGCCGGGACACTGAAGCTTTCTTT.

The gene calls are TRBV11-2 and TRBJ2-1, with 7 nucleotides matching TRBD2. From germline, CDR1 is SGHAT and CDR2 FQNNGV. The CDR3 runs to 16 residues. Trimming took 0 bases from V and 2 from J; bases not matched to a gene: 4. The DNA for the CDR3 is TGTGCCAGCAGCTTAGATGGCGGGGGAACCTACAATGAGCAGTTCTTC. Translation: CASSLDGGGTYNEQFF.

This clonotype has only a few counts. This chain joins TRBV18 and TRBJ2-2; a possible D gene is TRBD1 (5 bases). CDR1 is KGHSH and CDR2 is LQKENI in the germline V gene. CDR3 length: 14 residues. The V end lost 4 bases, the J end lost 0 bases, and 6 bases lay between the germline ends. The DNA of the CDR3 is TGTGCCAGCTCACGACAGTCGAACACCGGGGAGCTGTTTTTT. This encodes CASSRQSNTGELFF.

This clonotype appeared a few times. One base away lies a much larger clone, so this may be a sequencing read error. The J gene is TRBJ2-3, the V gene TRBV12-3 or TRBV12-4; no definite D call. V lost 4 bases and J 5 bases, leaving 7 bases between the germline ends. The CDR3 is made up of 12 amino acids. The CDR3, as DNA: TGTGCCAGCAGTTGGTCCAGAGATACGCAGTATTTT. Translated, it gives CASSWSRDTQYF.

In its sample, this clonotype was seen many times. The chain is built from TRBV28 and TRBJ2-7; 16 bases map to TRBD2. V lost 5 bases and J lost 3; bases outside the gene matches: 19. The length of the CDR3 is 21 residues. CDR1 is MDHEN, CDR2 SYDVKM, per germline. CDR3 coding DNA: TGTGCCAGCAGTCCCTCGGCGTTCGCCGGGACTAGCGGGGGGGCCGTCTACGAGCAGTACTTC. This encodes CASSPSAFAGTSGGAVYEQYF. The variable domain in full, completed from reference TRBV28 and TRBJ2-7, reads DVKVTQSSRYLVKRTGEKVFLECVQDMDHENMFWYRQDPGLGLRLIYFSYDVKMKEKGDIPEGYSVSREKKERFSLILESASTNQTSMYLCASSPSAFAGTSGGAVYEQYFGPGTRLTVT.

The chain recombines TRBV7-6 with TRBJ2-1; 7 bases are shared with TRBD2. This CDR3 spans 19 amino acids. After removal of 5 bases from V and 3 bases from J, the junction contained 19 bases not matched to a gene. The germline CDR1 and CDR2 sequences are SGHVS and FNYEAQ. The CDR3 nucleotides are TGTGCCAGCAGCCCCGAGCCTCCGGAGCTAGCGGATTACTACAATGAGCAGTTCTTC. Protein sequence: CASSPEPPELADYYNEQFF.

This clonotype was seen ten or more times. The CDR3 here is CASSFDREETQYF. The CDR3 bases are TGTGCCAGCAGCTTCGACAGGGAAGAGACCCAGTACTTC. The V and J genes are TRBV7-2 and TRBJ2-5, with TRBD1 matching 7 bases. The CDR3 has 13 residues. With 3 bases clipped from V and 3 bases from J, the junction kept 1 base outside the gene matches. CDR1 and CDR2 from the germline V gene are SGHTA and FQGNSA.

Turning to this clonotype: This may be a read error: a much more frequent sequence differs by one nucleotide. The chain recombines TRBV7-9 with TRBJ2-3, with a weak D call TRBD2 (6 bases). CDR3 size: 14 residues. CDR1 and CDR2 from the germline V gene are SEHNR and FQNEAQ (reference sequence). The CDR3 DNA reads TGTGCCAGCAGCTGGGGCCCCACGGGAGATGCGCAGTATTTT. Protein: CASSWGPTGDAQYF.